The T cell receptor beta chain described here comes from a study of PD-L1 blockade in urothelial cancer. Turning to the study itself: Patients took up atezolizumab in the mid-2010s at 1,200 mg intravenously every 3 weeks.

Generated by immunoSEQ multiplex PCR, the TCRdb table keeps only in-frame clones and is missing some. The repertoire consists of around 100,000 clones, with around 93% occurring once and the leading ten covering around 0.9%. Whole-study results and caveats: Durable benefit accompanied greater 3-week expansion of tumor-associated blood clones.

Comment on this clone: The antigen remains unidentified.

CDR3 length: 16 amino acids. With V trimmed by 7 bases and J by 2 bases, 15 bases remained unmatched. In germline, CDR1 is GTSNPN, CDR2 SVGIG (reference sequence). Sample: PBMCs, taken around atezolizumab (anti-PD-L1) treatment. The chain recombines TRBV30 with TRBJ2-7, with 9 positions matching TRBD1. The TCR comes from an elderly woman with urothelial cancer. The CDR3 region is CAFWPRDRVPTYEQYF. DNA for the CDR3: TGTGCCTTCTGGCCCAGGGACAGGGTCCCCACCTACGAGCAGTACTTC.